This T cell receptor (beta chain) was sequenced for a study of blood T cells in healthy people across ages. Study results and caveats: Age showed a roughly linear inverse relationship with TCR beta diversity per million T cells. The long-lived group displayed more naive CD4+ cells, plus higher diversity, than the aged donors did.

Donors ranged from 6 to 90 years old and were healthy Caucasians in Russia. Germline V gene sequence: CDR1 MNHEY, CDR2 SMNVEV (reference sequence). This CDR3 comprises 13 residues. The V and J ends lost 6 bases and 14 bases respectively, with 19 bases between them. A second PCR, run for about 6 to 11 cycles, used a sample-barcoded 5' primer plus a J-beta primer mix. TCRdb analysed the 5' RACE reads with MiXCR anew, one entry per CDR3 protein. The top ten clones hold about 21% of a sample with around 2 million distinct CDR3 sequences, roughly 43% of them seen once. This clonotype was found a few times. Its antigen is not identified.

The sequence was collected from a human donor in good health. Input material: blood. The chain is built from TRBV27 and TRBJ1-4; the D gene is possibly TRBD1 (5 bases). The CDR3 is CASSPEYYGDLFF. The CDR3 nucleotides read TGTGCCAGCAGCCCCGAGTATTATGGGGACCTGTTTTTT.